Below are 24 T cell receptor beta chains sequenced from a single sample in a study of cytomegalovirus exposure and HLA in healthy donors. The PCR had 60 Vbeta and 13 Jbeta primers. The table came from immunoSEQ multiplex PCR; TCRdb's copy has only in-frame clones and leaves some out. The table records around 200,000 clones, more than 65% of them present only once. Sequenced: PBMCs. The receptors come from a man aged 45-65 years in good health and CMV-seronegative.

V is TRBV6-4 and J is TRBJ1-1; 8 nucleotides match TRBD1. V shed 5 bases and J 4 bases; nucleotides not matched to a gene: 12. The CDR3 has 16 amino acids. Germline V gene lookup returns CDR1 MRHNA and CDR2 SNTAGT. This chain's CDR3 is CASSPRTGNRVTEAFF. Written as DNA, the CDR3 is TGTGCCAGCAGTCCCCGGACAGGGAATAGGGTCACTGAAGCTTTCTTT.

The chain combines TRBV6-1 with TRBJ1-2; D might be TRBD1 (5 bases). The CDR3 length is 13 residues. Germline CDR1 MNHNS, CDR2 SASEGT. Trimming removed 3 bases at V and 8 bases at J, with 13 bases between. The CDR3 coding sequence is TGTGCCAGCAGTGACATAAAGGGGCAGGGCTACACCTTC. This sequence encodes CASSDIKGQGYTF.

The chain is built from TRBV6-4 and TRBJ1-3; perhaps TRBD1 as D (5 bases). V was trimmed by 6 bases and J by 0 bases, leaving 12 bases between them. Germline-derived CDR1 and CDR2 are MRHNA and SNTAGT. The CDR3 spans 15 residues. The CDR3 loop is CASRPQGNSGNTIYF. CDR3 DNA sequence: TGTGCCAGCAGGCCGCAGGGAAACTCTGGAAACACCATATATTTT.

In this sample, this clone turned up a few times. At one end, the junction sequence differs from germline, possibly due to a read error. This sequence joins TRBV5-4 and TRBJ2-6; 10 bases align to TRBD1. Germline assignment: CDR1 SGHNT and CDR2 YYREEE (reference sequence). This CDR3 has 17 residues. In DNA form, the CDR3 reads TGTGCCAGCAGCTTAGGGGACAGGGGTCTTGGGGCCAACGGCCTGACTTTC. Amino acid sequence: CASSLGDRGLGANGLTF. The variable domain in full, completed from reference TRBV5-4 and TRBJ2-6, reads ETGVTQSPTHLIKTRGQQVTLRCSSQSGHNTVSWYQQALGQGPQFIFQYYREEENGRGNFPPRFSGLQFPNYSSELNVNALELDDSALYLCASSLGDRGLGANGLTFGAGSRLTVL.

This clone appeared a few times. The chain carries TRBV19 and TRBJ2-3, with D possibly matching TRBD1 (6 bases). The ends were cut back, 4 bases at V and 0 bases at J, with 8 bases in the middle. CDR1 is LNHDA, CDR2 SQIVND, per germline (reference sequence). The CDR3 is 14 residues long. CDR3 protein: CASSTQGSTDTQYF. The CDR3, as DNA: TGTGCCAGTAGTACACAGGGAAGCACAGATACGCAGTATTTT.

This clone was seen only a few times. This chain joins TRBV28 and TRBJ2-5; D remains unclear. V lost 4 bases, J lost 4 bases, and 4 bases lay in between. There are 11 residues in the CDR3. Germline CDR1 MDHEN, CDR2 SYDVKM. This CDR3 is CASSSRETQYF. The CDR3 coding sequence is TGTGCCAGCAGTTCCCGAGAGACCCAGTACTTC.

This chain links TRBV6-5 with TRBJ2-1, with 10 bases lining up with TRBD2. Germline V gene data show CDR1 as MNHEY and CDR2 as SVGAGI. The CDR3 spans 14 residues. J lost 7 bases, V lost 2 bases, and 2 bases had no gene match. CDR3 sequence (DNA): TGTGCCAGCAGTTACGGGACTAGCGATAATGAGCAGTTCTTC. Its translation: CASSYGTSDNEQFF.

The J gene is TRBJ1-5, the V gene TRBV28; tentative D call: TRBD1 (6 bases). Trimming left V 4 bases short and J 0 bases short, with 10 bases between. The CDR3 covers 15 residues. Germline V gives CDR1 MDHEN, CDR2 SYDVKM. CDR3 DNA: TGTGCCAGCAGTTCAAAGACAGGTAGCAATCAGCCCCAGCATTTT. Residues: CASSSKTGSNQPQHF.

The V gene is TRBV19, the J gene TRBJ1-1, with 10 bases lining up with TRBD1. J was trimmed by 0 bases and V by 3 bases; bases with no gene match: 1. The CDR3 contains 15 residues. Germline V CDR1 and CDR2: LNHDA, SQIVND (reference sequence). In nucleotides, the CDR3 is TGTGCCAGTAGTATGACAGGGGGCATGAACACTGAAGCTTTCTTT. Its protein is CASSMTGGMNTEAFF.

The chain employs TRBV10-2 and TRBJ2-1; no reliable D call. This CDR3 contains 14 residues. Germline V CDR1 and CDR2: WSHSY, SAAADI. V was shortened by 7 bases and J by 0 bases, with 10 bases between the two germline ends. For the CDR3, the DNA is TGCGCCAGCAATAGCCGGAGCTCCTACAATGAGCAGTTCTTC. It encodes CASNSRSSYNEQFF.

V gene TRBV28 combines with J gene TRBJ1-2, with D tentatively TRBD1 (6 bases). Trimming took 4 bases from V and 4 from J, leaving 7 bases between them. The CDR3 has 12 amino acids. CDR1 and CDR2 (germline): MDHEN, SYDVKM. The CDR3, as DNA: TGTGCCAGCAGTTCCAGGGGCTATGGCTACACCTTC. It is translated as CASSSRGYGYTF.

The rearrangement links TRBV7-3 to TRBJ1-5; TRBD1 aligns across 9 bases. The CDR3 covers 17 residues. The V gene end was trimmed by 6 bases and the J gene end by 6 bases; junction bases not matched to a gene: 15. Germline CDR1 is SGHTA and CDR2 is FQGTGA. The CDR3 DNA reads as TGTGCCAGCAGTTCCCCTCCCGGGACAGGGTATTCTCAGCCCCAGCATTTT. Translating it yields CASSSPPGTGYSQPQHF.

CDR3 loop: CASSGGLAGGSYEQYF. The DNA for the CDR3 is TGTGCCAGCAGTGGGGGACTAGCGGGAGGGTCCTACGAGCAGTACTTC. The chain combines TRBV25-1 with TRBJ2-5; TRBD2 matches 16 bases. The DNA end is more similar to TRBJ2-7, so the J call may be wrong. Germline assignment: CDR1 MGHDK and CDR2 SYGVNS. The CDR3 totals 16 residues.

The rearrangement joins TRBV27 to TRBJ2-7; TRBD2 aligns across 9 bases. CDR3 length: 15 residues. From germline, CDR1 is MNHEY and CDR2 SMNVEV (reference sequence). J gave up 4 bases and V 4 bases, and 8 bases lay outside the gene matches. CDR3 DNA: TGTGCCAGCAGTTCCAGGGCCAGCGGGAGGTACGAGCAGTACTTC. Protein sequence: CASSSRASGRYEQYF.

A single count supports this clone. V and J are TRBV6-1 and TRBJ2-1, with 10 bases aligning to TRBD2. Germline CDR1 MNHNS, CDR2 SASEGT. After removal of 2 bases from V and 8 bases from J, the junction contained 6 bases not matched to a gene. This CDR3 region has 15 residues. As DNA, the CDR3 is TGTGCCAGCAGTGAAAGGCTAGCGGGAGTGTATGAGCAGTTCTTC. Residues: CASSERLAGVYEQFF.

CDR3 bases: TGTGCCAGTAGTGCGGGGGGATTTCAGGGTGAGCAGTTCTTC. Translation gives CASSAGGFQGEQFF. The chain has TRBV19 and TRBJ2-1; 8 positions match TRBD2. Trimming removed 5 bases from V and 9 bases from J; junction bases left unmatched: 9. Germline values: CDR1 LNHDA, CDR2 SQIVND (reference sequence). This CDR3 is 14 amino acids long.

The rearrangement links TRBV5-4 to TRBJ1-3; TRBD1 aligns across 7 bases. The CDR3 covers 16 residues. V lost 4 bases to trimming and J lost 0 bases; unmatched junction nucleotides: 7. From germline, CDR1 is SGHNT and CDR2 YYREEE (reference sequence). CDR3 sequence: CASSQGQAISGNTIYF. The CDR3 coding sequence is TGTGCCAGCAGCCAAGGACAGGCCATCTCTGGAAACACCATATATTTT.

The chain joins TRBV5-6 to TRBJ1-2, with 7 bases that match TRBD1. V shed 0 bases and J 7 bases; nucleotides not matched to a gene: 6. The CDR3 sequence is 14 residues long. The germline CDR1 and CDR2 sequences are SGHDT and YYEEEE. The chain's CDR3 is CASSLGRGSAGYTF. In DNA form, the CDR3 reads TGTGCCAGCAGCTTGGGCAGGGGGAGTGCTGGCTACACCTTC.

The CDR3 coding sequence is TGCGCCAGCAGCTTGGCCGGGAGCGGGAGTCGCACCGGGGAGCTGTTTTTT. This sequence encodes CASSLAGSGSRTGELFF. This sequence joins TRBV5-1 and TRBJ2-2; 8 bases match TRBD2. This CDR3 is 17 amino acids long. Germline V gene sequence: CDR1 SGHRS, CDR2 YFSETQ. Unmatched junction bases numbered 8, after V lost 0 bases and J lost 4 bases.

The V gene is TRBV12-5, the J gene TRBJ1-1; D may be TRBD1 (5 bases). The CDR3 totals 13 residues. The germline V gene encodes CDR1 LGHNT and CDR2 FRNRAP. Trimming left V 0 bases short and J 7 bases short, with 9 bases between. The CDR3 spells CASGLVQALEAFF. The CDR3 DNA is TGTGCTAGTGGTTTGGTACAGGCCCTTGAAGCTTTCTTT. Complete variable domain (other parts from reference TRBV12-5 and TRBJ1-1): DARVTQTPRHKVTEMGQEVTMRCQPILGHNTVFWYRQTMMQGLELLAYFRNRAPLDDSGMPKDRFSAEMPDATLATLKIQPSEPRDSAVYFCASGLVQALEAFFGQGTRLTVV.

The chain recombines TRBV5-6 with TRBJ1-1, with D possibly being TRBD1 (5 bases). CDR1 SGHDT and CDR2 YYEEEE come from the germline V gene. The CDR3 spans 13 residues. V lost 6 bases and J 6 bases, leaving 15 bases between the germline ends. Here the CDR3 reads CASTDSLRAEAFF. CDR3 DNA: TGTGCCAGCACCGACAGTCTTCGAGCTGAAGCTTTCTTT.

The rearrangement links TRBV29-1 to TRBJ2-4, with a weak D call TRBD2 (6 bases). Trimming took 4 bases from V and 5 from J, leaving 12 bases between them. The CDR3 loop spans 13 amino acids. The V gene's germline CDR1 is SQVTM and CDR2 ANQGSEA. The CDR3 nucleotides are TGCAGCGTTGTATTGGGGGGTGAAAACATTCAGTACTTC. It codes for CSVVLGGENIQYF. The full variable domain, in which reference TRBV29-1 and TRBJ2-4 provide the parts outside the CDR3, is SAVISQKPSRDICQRGTSLTIQCQVDSQVTMMFWYRQQPGQSLTLIATANQGSEATYESGFVIDKFPISRPNLTFSTLTVSNMSPEDSSIYLCSVVLGGENIQYFGAGTRLSVL.

This clone came up a few times. The V and J genes are TRBV12-5 and TRBJ2-4; 11 bases are shared with TRBD1. This CDR3 has 19 residues. V shed 1 base and J 0 bases; nucleotides not matched to a gene: 8. Per germline, CDR1 LGHNT and CDR2 FRNRAP. CDR3 DNA sequence: TGTGCTAGTGGTTTGGGAACGGACAGGGGGCGCGGAGCCAAAAACATTCAGTACTTC. It is translated as CASGLGTDRGRGAKNIQYF.

The V gene is TRBV9, the J gene TRBJ2-5; 7 bases match TRBD1. With V trimmed by 2 bases and J by 4 bases, 2 bases remained unmatched. The CDR3 runs to 13 residues. From germline, CDR1 is SGDLS and CDR2 YYNGEE. The CDR3 region has the DNA TGTGCCAGCAGCGTTACAGGGGCAGAGACCCAGTACTTC. This encodes CASSVTGAETQYF.